The TCR beta chain under discussion was sequenced for a study of blood T cells in healthy people across ages. General study findings and limits: The study found TCR beta diversity correlated strongly with naive T cell percentage. Researchers judged that diversity estimates from one million T cells fell short of true values.

Using a J-beta primer mix together with a sample-barcoded 5' primer, a second PCR was run for roughly 6 to 11 cycles. MiXCR was run by TCRdb on the 5' RACE reads, yielding one entry per CDR3 protein. In the table there are roughly 830,000 distinct CDR3 sequences, approximately 67% of which are singletons. As for this clonotype: Antigen unknown.

Germline CDR1 DFQATT, CDR2 SNEGSKA (reference sequence). Trimming took 3 bases from V and 5 from J; bases not matched to a gene: 6. This CDR3 has 13 amino acids. This clonotype was sampled from a man aged 30 to 45 in good health. The material sequenced was blood. The rearrangement links TRBV20-1 to TRBJ2-5, with 7 bases identical to TRBD2. The CDR3 protein is CSASLTSRETQYF. The DNA for the CDR3 is TGCAGTGCTAGTTTGACTAGCCGGGAGACCCAGTACTTC.